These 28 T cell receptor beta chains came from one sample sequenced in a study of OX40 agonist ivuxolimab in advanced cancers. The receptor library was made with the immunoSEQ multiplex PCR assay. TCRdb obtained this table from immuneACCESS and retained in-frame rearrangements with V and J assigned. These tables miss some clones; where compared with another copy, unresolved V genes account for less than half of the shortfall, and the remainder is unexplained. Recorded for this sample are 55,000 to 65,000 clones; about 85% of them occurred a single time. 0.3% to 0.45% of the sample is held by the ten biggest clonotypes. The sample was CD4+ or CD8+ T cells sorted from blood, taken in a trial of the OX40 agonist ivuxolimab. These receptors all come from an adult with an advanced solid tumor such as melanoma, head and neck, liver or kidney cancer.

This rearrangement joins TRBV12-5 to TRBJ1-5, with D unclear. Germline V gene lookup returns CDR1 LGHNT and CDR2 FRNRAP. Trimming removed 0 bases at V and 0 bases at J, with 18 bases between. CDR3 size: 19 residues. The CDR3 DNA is TGTGCTAGTGGTTTGGTGACCCTTGGCCAGAGATATAGCAATCAGCCCCAGCATTTT. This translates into CASGLVTLGQRYSNQPQHF.

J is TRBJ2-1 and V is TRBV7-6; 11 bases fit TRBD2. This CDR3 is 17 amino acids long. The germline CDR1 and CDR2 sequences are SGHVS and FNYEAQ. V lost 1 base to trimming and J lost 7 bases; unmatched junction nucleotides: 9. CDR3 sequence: CASSLVGLAGGTNEQFF. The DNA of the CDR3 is TGTGCCAGCAGCTTAGTAGGGCTAGCGGGGGGTACGAATGAGCAGTTCTTC.

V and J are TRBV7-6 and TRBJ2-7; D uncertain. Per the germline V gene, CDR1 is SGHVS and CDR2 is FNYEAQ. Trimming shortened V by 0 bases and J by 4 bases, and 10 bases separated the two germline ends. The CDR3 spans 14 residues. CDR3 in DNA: TGTGCCAGCAGCTTAGCTCAAGGAAATTACGAGCAGTACTTC. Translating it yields CASSLAQGNYEQYF.

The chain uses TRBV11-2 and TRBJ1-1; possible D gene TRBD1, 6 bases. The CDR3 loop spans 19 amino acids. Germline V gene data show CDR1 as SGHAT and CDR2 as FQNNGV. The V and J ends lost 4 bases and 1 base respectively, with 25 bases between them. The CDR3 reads CASSSGKGLQGPKNTEAFF. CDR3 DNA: TGTGCCAGCAGCTCCGGGAAGGGGTTACAGGGACCGAAGAACACTGAAGCTTTCTTT.

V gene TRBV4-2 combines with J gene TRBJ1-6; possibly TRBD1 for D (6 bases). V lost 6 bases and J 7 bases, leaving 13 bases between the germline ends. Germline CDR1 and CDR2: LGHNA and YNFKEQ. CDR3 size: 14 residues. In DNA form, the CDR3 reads TGTGCCAGCAGAGCGGGACAAAGGAATTCACCCCTCCACTTT. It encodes CASRAGQRNSPLHF.

The CDR3 region has the DNA TGTGCCAGCAGGGAAACAGGGTTTAATGAAAAACTGTTTTTT. This gives the protein CASRETGFNEKLFF. The chain couples TRBV2 to TRBJ1-4; a possible D gene is TRBD1 (6 bases). The germline V gene encodes CDR1 SNHLY and CDR2 FYNNEI. V shed 6 bases and J shed 4 bases, with 12 bases lying between them. The CDR3 totals 14 residues.

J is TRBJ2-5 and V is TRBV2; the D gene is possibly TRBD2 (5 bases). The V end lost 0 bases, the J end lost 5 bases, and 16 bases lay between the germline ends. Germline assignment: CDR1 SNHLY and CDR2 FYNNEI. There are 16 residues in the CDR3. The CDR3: CASSEALPGVWETQYF. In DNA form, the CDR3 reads TGTGCCAGCAGTGAAGCGCTTCCCGGGGTTTGGGAGACCCAGTACTTC.

For the CDR3, the DNA is TGCGCCAGCAGTGACCCAGGGACTAGCCCGAACACCGGGGAGCTGTTTTTT. Its translation: CASSDPGTSPNTGELFF. V gene TRBV10-2 combines with J gene TRBJ2-2; TRBD2 matches 9 bases. This CDR3 contains 17 residues. V gave up 3 bases and J gave up 0 bases; unmatched junction bases: 5. CDR1 is WSHSY, CDR2 SAAADI, per germline.

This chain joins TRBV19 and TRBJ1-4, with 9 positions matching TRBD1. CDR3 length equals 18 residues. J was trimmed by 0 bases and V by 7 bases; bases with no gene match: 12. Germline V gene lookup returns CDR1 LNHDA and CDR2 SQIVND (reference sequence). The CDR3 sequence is CASTARPGQGSTNEKLFF. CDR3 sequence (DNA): TGTGCCAGTACTGCCAGACCGGGACAGGGATCAACTAATGAAAAACTGTTTTTT. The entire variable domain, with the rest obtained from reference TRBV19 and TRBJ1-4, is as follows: DGGITQSPKYLFRKEGQNVTLSCEQNLNHDAMYWYRQDPGQGLRLIYYSQIVNDFQKGDIAEGYSVSREKKESFPLTVTSAQKNPTAFYLCASTARPGQGSTNEKLFFGSGTQLSVL.

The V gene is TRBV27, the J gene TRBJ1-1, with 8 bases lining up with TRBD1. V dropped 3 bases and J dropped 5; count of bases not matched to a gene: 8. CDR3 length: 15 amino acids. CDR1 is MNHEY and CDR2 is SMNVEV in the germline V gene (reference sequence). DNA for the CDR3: TGTGCCAGCAGTTTTGGGCTACAGGGGGTTACTGAAGCTTTCTTT. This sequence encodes CASSFGLQGVTEAFF.

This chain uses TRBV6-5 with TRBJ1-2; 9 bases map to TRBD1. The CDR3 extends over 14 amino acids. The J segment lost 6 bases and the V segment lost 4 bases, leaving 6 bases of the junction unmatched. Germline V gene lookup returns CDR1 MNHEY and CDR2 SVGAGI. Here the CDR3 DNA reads TGTGCCAGCAGTTCCGGGGACAGGGCTAATGGCTACACCTTC. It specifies CASSSGDRANGYTF.

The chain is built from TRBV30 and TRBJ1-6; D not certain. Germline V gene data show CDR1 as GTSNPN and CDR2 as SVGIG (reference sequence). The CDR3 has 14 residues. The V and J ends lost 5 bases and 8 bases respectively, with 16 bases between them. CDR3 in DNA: TGTGCCTGGGGTTTTTCCTCGCCCCATTCACCCCTCCACTTT. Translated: CAWGFSSPHSPLHF.

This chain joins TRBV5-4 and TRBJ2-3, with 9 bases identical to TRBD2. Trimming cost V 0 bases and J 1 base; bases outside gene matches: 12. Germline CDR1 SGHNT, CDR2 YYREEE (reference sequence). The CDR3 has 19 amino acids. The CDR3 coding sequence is TGTGCCAGCAGCTTGGAGGGGGGGCCTAGCGGGGTTGGCACAGATACGCAGTATTTT. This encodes CASSLEGGPSGVGTDTQYF.

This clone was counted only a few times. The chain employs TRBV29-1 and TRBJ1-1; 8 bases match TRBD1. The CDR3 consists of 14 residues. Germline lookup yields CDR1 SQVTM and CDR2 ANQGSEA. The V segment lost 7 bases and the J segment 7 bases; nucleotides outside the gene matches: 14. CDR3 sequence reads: CSAQDRDSGNEAFF. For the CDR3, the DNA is TGCAGCGCCCAGGACAGGGATTCGGGGAATGAAGCTTTCTTT. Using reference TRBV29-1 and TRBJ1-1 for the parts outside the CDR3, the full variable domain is SAVISQKPSRDICQRGTSLTIQCQVDSQVTMMFWYRQQPGQSLTLIATANQGSEATYESGFVIDKFPISRPNLTFSTLTVSNMSPEDSSIYLCSAQDRDSGNEAFFGQGTRLTVV.

The CDR3: CASGLVAWQSAGELFF. Written as DNA, the CDR3 is TGTGCTAGTGGTTTGGTAGCTTGGCAGTCGGCCGGGGAGCTGTTTTTT. The V gene is TRBV12-5, the J gene TRBJ2-2; no reliable D call. The germline gives CDR1 LGHNT, CDR2 FRNRAP. This CDR3 contains 16 residues. Between the trimmed V and J ends, which lost 0 bases and 6 bases, there was a span of 14 bases.

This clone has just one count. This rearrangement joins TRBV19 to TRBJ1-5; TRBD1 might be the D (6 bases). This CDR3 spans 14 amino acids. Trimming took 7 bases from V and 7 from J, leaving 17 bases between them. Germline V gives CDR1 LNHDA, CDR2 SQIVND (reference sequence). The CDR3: CASTSATGAQPQHF. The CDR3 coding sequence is TGTGCCAGTACCAGTGCTACGGGGGCCCAGCCCCAGCATTTT.

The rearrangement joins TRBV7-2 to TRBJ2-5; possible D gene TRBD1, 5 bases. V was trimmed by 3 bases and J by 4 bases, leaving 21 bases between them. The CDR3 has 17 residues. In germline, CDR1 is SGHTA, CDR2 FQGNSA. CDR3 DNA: TGTGCCAGCAGCTTCATCTCGGCCCAACCAAGGGGAGAGACCCAGTACTTC. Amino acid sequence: CASSFISAQPRGETQYF. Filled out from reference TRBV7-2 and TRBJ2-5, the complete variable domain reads GAGVSQSPSNKVTEKGKDVELRCDPISGHTALYWYRQSLGQGLEFLIYFQGNSAPDKSGLPSDRFSAERTGGSVSTLTIQRTQQEDSAVYLCASSFISAQPRGETQYFGPGTRLLVL.

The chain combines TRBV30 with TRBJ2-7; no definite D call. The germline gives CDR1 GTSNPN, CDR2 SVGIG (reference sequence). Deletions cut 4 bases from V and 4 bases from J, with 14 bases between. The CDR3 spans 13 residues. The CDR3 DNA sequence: TGTGCCTGGAAACGACCAGGACGTTACGAGCAGTACTTC. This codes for CAWKRPGRYEQYF.

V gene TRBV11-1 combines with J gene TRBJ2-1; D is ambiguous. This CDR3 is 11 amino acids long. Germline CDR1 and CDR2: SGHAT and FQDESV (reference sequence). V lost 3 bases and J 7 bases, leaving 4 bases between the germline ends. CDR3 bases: TGTGCCAGCAGCTTCAATAATGAGCAGTTCTTC. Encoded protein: CASSFNNEQFF.

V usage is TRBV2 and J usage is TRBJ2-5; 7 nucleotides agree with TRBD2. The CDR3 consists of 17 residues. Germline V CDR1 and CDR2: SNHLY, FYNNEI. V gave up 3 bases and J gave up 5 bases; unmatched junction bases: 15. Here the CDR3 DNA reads TGTGCCAGCAGTGAGTCAGTGAGCGGGGTAGGATGGGAGACCCAGTACTTC. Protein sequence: CASSESVSGVGWETQYF.

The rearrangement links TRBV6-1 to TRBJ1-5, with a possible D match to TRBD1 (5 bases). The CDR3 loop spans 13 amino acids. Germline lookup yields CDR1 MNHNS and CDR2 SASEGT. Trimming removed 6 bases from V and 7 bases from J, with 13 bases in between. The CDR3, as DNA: TGTGCCAGCAGCCCCGAAAGGGGCCAGCCCCAGCATTTT. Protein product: CASSPERGQPQHF.

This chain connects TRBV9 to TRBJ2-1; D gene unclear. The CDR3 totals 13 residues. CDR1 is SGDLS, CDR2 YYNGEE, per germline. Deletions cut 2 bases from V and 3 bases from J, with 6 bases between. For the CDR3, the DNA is TGTGCCAGCAGCGTTGGGTTCTACAATGAGCAGTTCTTC. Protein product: CASSVGFYNEQFF.

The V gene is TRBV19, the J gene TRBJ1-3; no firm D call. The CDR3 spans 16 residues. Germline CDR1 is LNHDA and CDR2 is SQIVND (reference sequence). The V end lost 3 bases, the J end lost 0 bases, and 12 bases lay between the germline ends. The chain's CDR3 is CASSMLRSDSGNTIYF. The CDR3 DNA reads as TGTGCCAGTAGTATGCTGCGCAGCGACTCTGGAAACACCATATATTTT.

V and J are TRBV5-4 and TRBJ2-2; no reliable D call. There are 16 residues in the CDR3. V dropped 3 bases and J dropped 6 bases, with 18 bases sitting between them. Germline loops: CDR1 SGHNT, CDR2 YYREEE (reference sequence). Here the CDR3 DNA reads TGTGCCAGCAGCTCTCCAACGTTAAGGAGTGCCGGGGAGCTGTTTTTT. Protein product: CASSSPTLRSAGELFF.

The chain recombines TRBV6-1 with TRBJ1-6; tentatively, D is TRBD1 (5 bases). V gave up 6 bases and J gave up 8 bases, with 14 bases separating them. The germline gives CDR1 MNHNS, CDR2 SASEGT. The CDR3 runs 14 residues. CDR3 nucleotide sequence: TGTGCCAGCAGCCACCGGGACCGGGATTCACCCCTCCACTTT. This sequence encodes CASSHRDRDSPLHF.

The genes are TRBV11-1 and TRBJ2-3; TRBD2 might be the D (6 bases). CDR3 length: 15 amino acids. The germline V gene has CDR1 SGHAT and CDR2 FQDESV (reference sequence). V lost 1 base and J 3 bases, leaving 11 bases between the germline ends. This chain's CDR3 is CASSLGPGGTDTQYF. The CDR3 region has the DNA TGTGCCAGCAGCTTAGGCCCAGGAGGGACAGATACGCAGTATTTT.

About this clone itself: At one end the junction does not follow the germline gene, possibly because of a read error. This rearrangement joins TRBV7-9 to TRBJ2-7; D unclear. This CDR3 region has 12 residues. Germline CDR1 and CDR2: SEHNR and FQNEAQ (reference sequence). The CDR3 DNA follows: TGTGCCAGCAGCTTCGCCACCTATGAGCAGTACTTC. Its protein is CASSFATYEQYF.

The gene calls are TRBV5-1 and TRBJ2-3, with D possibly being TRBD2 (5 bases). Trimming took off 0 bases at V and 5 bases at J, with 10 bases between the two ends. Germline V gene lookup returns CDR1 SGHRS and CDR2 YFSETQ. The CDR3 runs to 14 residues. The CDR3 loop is CASSLAARGDTQYF. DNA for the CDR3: TGCGCCAGCAGCTTGGCAGCCCGGGGAGATACGCAGTATTTT.